This TCR beta chain was recovered during a study of radiation and T cells in renal cell carcinoma. Study as a whole: Nephrectomy followed 15 Gy stereotactic body radiation by 4 weeks. Whole-study findings and limits: In blood, top tumor clones expanded by 2 weeks, shrinking by 4.

Concerning this clone: What it recognizes is unknown.

The V gene end was trimmed by 2 bases and the J gene end by 4 bases; junction bases not matched to a gene: 7. Germline CDR1 reads SGHTA; CDR2 reads FQGTGA. CDR3 size: 15 residues. Time point specified: baseline pretreatment blood. Treatment here: 15 Gy SBRT to primary tumor, nephrectomy 4 weeks later. Blood was sampled at baseline, 2 weeks and 4 weeks after SBRT. This renal cell carcinoma was of the clear cell type. The data were produced by immunoSEQ multiplex PCR, yet TCRdb's version contains in-frame clones alone and is incomplete. The top ten clones hold around 12% of a sample with 130,000 or so clones, approximately 91% of them seen once.

This chain joins TRBV7-3 and TRBJ1-2, with 7 bases fitting TRBD1. This receptor was identified in a woman between 45 and 60 years old with renal cell carcinoma. Material: blood, obtained from a patient whose treatment included radiotherapy and nephrectomy. In nucleotides, the CDR3 is TGTGCCAGCAGCTTATCAGGACAGGTTCCCTATGGCTACACCTTC. Translating gives CASSLSGQVPYGYTF.